The 7 T cell receptor beta chains below come from one sample, sequenced in a study of Ad26.COV2.S vaccination and SARS-CoV-2 variants. Some clones are missing from TCRdb's copy, which holds only in-frame ones; the method was immunoSEQ multiplex PCR. The repertoire has 150,000 to 200,000 clones, around 90% of them found once; the top ten carry 5% to 7%. This specimen was peripheral blood, taken after recovery from COVID-19. The receptors derive from a human donor who had recovered from COVID-19.

This chain uses TRBV4-1 with TRBJ2-2; a possible D gene is TRBD1 (6 bases). Trimming took 5 bases from V and 1 from J, leaving 8 bases between them. This CDR3 has 14 residues. Germline lookup yields CDR1 MGHRA and CDR2 YSYEKL. DNA for the CDR3: TGCGCCAGCAGCAGGACAGAGAACACCGGGGAGCTGTTTTTT. The encoded protein is CASSRTENTGELFF.

The rearrangement uses TRBV29-1 and TRBJ1-2; TRBD1 aligns across 9 bases. V lost 0 bases, J lost 4 bases, and 3 bases stayed unmatched. The CDR3 has 14 residues. Looked up from germline, CDR1 is SQVTM and CDR2 is ANQGSEA. The CDR3 nucleotides are TGCAGCGTTGAAGATGGACAGGGGATCTATGGCTACACCTTC. Protein sequence: CSVEDGQGIYGYTF.

The rearrangement links TRBV28 to TRBJ2-7; no firm D call. Germline V gives CDR1 MDHEN, CDR2 SYDVKM. V was pared by 3 bases and J by 3 bases, with 3 bases between. CDR3 length: 11 amino acids. The CDR3 nucleotides read TGTGCCAGCAGTTTCCTCTACGAGCAGTACTTC. Protein sequence: CASSFLYEQYF.

This clone has only one observation. This sequence joins TRBV18 and TRBJ1-6; TRBD1 might be the D (6 bases). The CDR3 loop spans 14 amino acids. V lost 4 bases and J 6 bases, leaving 10 bases between the germline ends. Per the germline V gene, CDR1 is KGHSH and CDR2 is LQKENI. CDR3 in amino acids: CASSLDRVNSPLHF. DNA of the CDR3: TGTGCCAGCTCACTGGACAGAGTTAATTCACCCCTCCACTTT.

As regards this clone: At one end, the junction sequence differs from germline, possibly due to a read error. The V gene is TRBV5-1, the J gene TRBJ1-3; 8 bases are shared with TRBD1. The length of the CDR3 is 15 residues. Germline assignment: CDR1 SGHRS and CDR2 YFSETQ. CDR3 sequence reads: CASSLDRGFGYTIYF. CDR3 nucleotide sequence: TGCGCCAGCAGCTTGGACAGGGGGTTTGGATACACCATATATTTT.

This chain links TRBV6-5 with TRBJ2-5, with a possible D match to TRBD2 (5 bases). V was cut by 8 bases and J by 5 bases, with 12 bases left in between. Germline assignment: CDR1 MNHEY and CDR2 SVGAGI. The CDR3 runs 12 residues. In DNA, the CDR3 is TGTGCCAGCCAGGACTGGTGGGAGACCCAGTACTTC. This encodes CASQDWWETQYF.

Concerning this clone: The germline gene is not matched at one end of the junction; a read error may be the cause. V usage is TRBV7-9 and J usage is TRBJ1-1; 7 bases map to TRBD1. The CDR3 length is 15 residues. Germline V lookup: CDR1 SEHNR, CDR2 FQNEAQ (reference sequence). Here the CDR3 DNA reads TGTGCCGGCAGCTTAGAGCAGGGGGTGAACACTGAAGCTTTCTTT. Translating it yields CAGSLEQGVNTEAFF. The whole variable domain, filled in from reference TRBV7-9 and TRBJ1-1, reads DTGVSQNPRHKITKRGQNVTFRCDPISEHNRLYWYRQTLGQGPEFLTYFQNEAQLEKSRLLSDRFSAERPKGSFSTLEIQRTEQGDSAMYLCAGSLEQGVNTEAFFGQGTRLTVV.